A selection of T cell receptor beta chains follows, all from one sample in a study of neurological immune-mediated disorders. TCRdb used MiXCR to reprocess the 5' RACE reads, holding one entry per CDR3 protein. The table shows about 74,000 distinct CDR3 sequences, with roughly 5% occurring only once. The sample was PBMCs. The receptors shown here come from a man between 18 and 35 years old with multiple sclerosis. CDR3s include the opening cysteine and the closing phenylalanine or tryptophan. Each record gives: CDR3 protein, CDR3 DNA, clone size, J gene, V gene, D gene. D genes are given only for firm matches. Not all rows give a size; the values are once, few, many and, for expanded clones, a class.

CASSRPGQRNYGYTF	TGTGCCAGCAGTCGACCGGGACAGAGAAACTATGGCTACACCTTC	many	TRBJ1-2	TRBV12-3/TRBV12-4	TRBD1
CASSSLLDREDTQYF	TGTGCCAGCAGTTCCCTCCTGGACAGGGAAGATACGCAGTATTTT	many	TRBJ2-3	TRBV27	TRBD1
CASSLLLASDTQYF	TGTGCCAGCAGCTTACTGCTAGCATCAGATACGCAGTATTTT	many	TRBJ2-3	TRBV13	NA
CASSLVGGESYGYTF	TGCGCCAGCAGCTTGGTCGGAGGGGAGTCCTATGGCTACACCTTC	many	TRBJ1-2	TRBV5-1	NA
CASTLKKWEKTDTQYF	TGTGCCAGCACCCTAAAAAAGTGGGAGAAGACAGATACGCAGTATTTT	many	TRBJ2-3	TRBV9	NA
CSARGFGERTISYNEQFF	TGCAGTGCTAGAGGTTTTGGGGAGCGGACCATCTCCTACAATGAGCAGTTCTTC	many	TRBJ2-1	TRBV20-1	NA
CASSYHRGTTGYTF	TGTGCCAGCAGCTATCACAGGGGAACGACGGGCTACACCTTC	many	TRBJ1-2	TRBV7-9	TRBD1
CASSPGHSSYEQYF	TGTGCCAGCAGCCCCGGGCACAGCTCCTACGAGCAGTACTTC	many	TRBJ2-7	TRBV12-3/TRBV12-4	NA
CASSFNRDAYNQPQNF	TGTGCCAGCAGCTTCAACCGGGACGCCTACAATCAGCCCCAGAATTTT	NA	TRBJ1-5	TRBV11-2	NA
CASSLSTGDSNQPQHF	TGTGCCAGCAGCTTATCAACAGGGGATAGCAATCAGCCCCAGCATTTT	NA	TRBJ1-5	TRBV11-2	TRBD1
CASSAGQSSGNTIYF	TGCGCCAGCAGCGCGGGACAGAGCTCTGGAAACACCATATATTTT	many	TRBJ1-3	TRBV5-1	TRBD1
CSVTRQGANGYTF	TGCAGCGTAACACGACAGGGGGCTAATGGCTACACCTTC	many	TRBJ1-2	TRBV29-1	TRBD1
CASKPGPVNTEAFF	TGTGCCAGCAAGCCGGGACCCGTGAACACTGAAGCTTTCTTT	many	TRBJ1-1	TRBV27	NA
CASSFGGTANTEAFF	TGCGCCAGCAGCTTTGGGGGGACAGCGAACACTGAAGCTTTCTTT	NA	TRBJ1-1	TRBV5-1	TRBD1
CSVAAALGQGSNTGELFF	TGCAGCGTTGCCGCGGCTCTGGGACAGGGGTCAAACACCGGGGAGCTGTTTTTT	many	TRBJ2-2	TRBV29-1	TRBD1
CAISELEGVKLFF	TGTGCCATCAGTGAGTTGGAGGGTGTAAAACTGTTTTTT	NA	TRBJ1-4	TRBV10-3	NA
CASSRPYNEQFF	TGTGCCAGCAGTCGGCCTTACAATGAGCAGTTCTTC	many	TRBJ2-1	TRBV28	NA
CASTQTGQGTYNEQFF	TGTGCCAGCACCCAAACGGGACAGGGGACCTACAATGAGCAGTTCTTC	many	TRBJ2-1	TRBV9	TRBD1
CSARGVVRGSTSYEQYF	TGCAGTGCTAGAGGGGTGGTTAGAGGGAGTACCTCCTACGAGCAGTACTTC	many	TRBJ2-7	TRBV20-1	NA
CSARESNQPQHF	TGCAGTGCTAGAGAAAGCAATCAGCCCCAGCATTTT	few	TRBJ1-5	TRBV20-1	NA
CASSYIAGAYTQYF	TGTGCCAGCAGCTATATAGCGGGGGCGTATACGCAGTATTTT	many	TRBJ2-3	TRBV7-8	TRBD2
CASSLSGRGNSPLHF	TGTGCCAGCAGTTTATCGGGAAGGGGAAATTCACCCCTCCACTTT	many	TRBJ1-6	TRBV27	NA
CSARALLRGGFGDTQYF	TGCAGTGCTAGAGCCCTACTCCGGGGGGGTTTTGGGGATACGCAGTATTTT	many	TRBJ2-3	TRBV20-1	TRBD2
CASSQDYYEQYF	TGTGCCAGCAGTCAGGACTATTACGAGCAGTACTTC	many	TRBJ2-7	TRBV28	NA
CASSLGSRPPDEQYF	TGTGCCAGCAGCTTAGGCTCCAGGCCCCCCGACGAGCAGTACTTC	many	TRBJ2-7	TRBV7-9	NA
CASRSGHLNTEAFF	TGTGCCAGCAGGTCGGGACACCTGAACACTGAAGCTTTCTTT	many	TRBJ1-1	TRBV12-3/TRBV12-4	NA